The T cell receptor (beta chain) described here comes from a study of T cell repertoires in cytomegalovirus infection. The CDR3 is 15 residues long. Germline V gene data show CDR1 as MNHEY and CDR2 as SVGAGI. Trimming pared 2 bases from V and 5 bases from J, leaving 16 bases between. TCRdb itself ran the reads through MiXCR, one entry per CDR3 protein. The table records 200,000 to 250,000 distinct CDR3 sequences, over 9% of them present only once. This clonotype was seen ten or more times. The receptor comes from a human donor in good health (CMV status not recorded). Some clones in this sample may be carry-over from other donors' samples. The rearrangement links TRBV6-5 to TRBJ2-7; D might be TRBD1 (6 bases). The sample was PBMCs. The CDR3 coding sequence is TGTGCCAGCAGTTACGGGGCACAGGGACGTAACGAGCAGTACTTC. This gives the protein CASSYGAQGRNEQYF.